This TCR beta chain was identified in a study of vaccination effects on CD4 cells after COVID-19. Study observations and caveats: Pronounced clonal contraction occurred in clones induced by infection and by vaccine late after vaccination.

On this clone: The target antigen is unknown.

The CDR3 has 17 amino acids. V shed 7 bases and J 0 bases; nucleotides not matched to a gene: 9. Germline lookup yields CDR1 SGHNT and CDR2 YENEEA. Sequencing followed a ViraFEST assay step that expanded antigen-specific CD4+ T cells with viral peptide pools. At the end of nine to ten days of culture, CD4+ T cells were isolated. It was between March and December 2020 that the person had a SARS-CoV-2 infection confirmed by PCR. Assay used: immunoSEQ multiplex PCR; TCRdb lists only in-frame clones, some missing. This table holds tens of thousands of clones, more than 65% found once. The sequence was collected from a human donor who had a prior SARS-CoV-2 infection. The rearrangement uses TRBV11-3 and TRBJ2-1; 10 positions agree with TRBD2. Sample: CD4+ T cells from PBMCs cultured with HIV peptides, taken before COVID-19 vaccination. The subset here: HIV-1 Nef peptide pool negative control/reference culture. The CDR3, as DNA: TGTGCCAGCACCGCGGGACTAGCGAGTCCCTCCTACAATGAGCAGTTCTTC. Translating it yields CASTAGLASPSYNEQFF.